A single sample gave rise to the 20 T cell receptor beta chains below, sequenced in a study of Graves' ophthalmopathy and Graves' hyperthyroidism. Using RNA transcripts, the TCR beta CDR3 regions were amplified. HTBI-primed RT-PCR formed the first round, and a multiplex PCR formed the second. TCRdb re-derived calls from the multiplex PCR reads in MiXCR, one entry per CDR3 protein. The profile shows some 410,000 distinct CDR3 sequences, approximately 21% of them singletons. The material sequenced was peripheral blood. The receptors come from a woman aged 18-30 years with stable Graves' hyperthyroidism.

This clonotype was found many times. The chain is built from TRBV29-1 and TRBJ2-7, with a tentative D call TRBD2 (6 bases). Germline V gene data show CDR1 as SQVTM and CDR2 as ANQGSEA. The CDR3 runs 12 residues. Between the trimmed V and J ends, which lost 3 bases and 10 bases, there was a span of 16 bases. The CDR3 DNA is TGCAGCGTTGAGCTGGACTATCGGGGACAGTACTTC. Translated: CSVELDYRGQYF.

This clonotype was seen at least ten times. The CDR3 coding sequence is TGTGCCAGCAGCGTAGACGGCAGCAACTATGGCTACACCTTC. Translated, it gives CASSVDGSNYGYTF. The rearrangement joins TRBV9 to TRBJ1-2; D is undetermined. The CDR3 extends over 14 amino acids. V lost 0 bases and J lost 2, with 8 bases in between. CDR1 and CDR2 (germline): SGDLS, YYNGEE.

This clonotype was recorded many times. This chain links TRBV6-5 with TRBJ1-2; D might be TRBD1 (6 bases). Trimming removed 6 bases from V and 6 bases from J, with 20 bases in between. The CDR3 consists of 15 residues. CDR1 is MNHEY and CDR2 is SVGAGI in the germline V gene. Here the CDR3 DNA reads TGTGCCAGCAGCTGCTTAGGGCCGGGGGCAAATGGCTACACCTTC. Protein: CASSCLGPGANGYTF.

Ten or more counts support this clonotype. The gene calls are TRBV6-1 and TRBJ1-2, with TRBD1 as a possible D gene (6 bases). The V gene lost 5 bases and the J gene lost 2 bases, with 15 bases spanning the gap. Germline V gene sequence: CDR1 MNHNS, CDR2 SASEGT. The CDR3 spans 15 residues. DNA for the CDR3: TGTGCCAGCAGTCGCACCCCCAGGGGAAACTATGGCTACACCTTC. Protein sequence: CASSRTPRGNYGYTF.

This clonotype was counted at least ten times. The chain combines TRBV4-1 with TRBJ2-5; perhaps TRBD2 as D (6 bases). The CDR3 covers 16 residues. Germline V gene sequence: CDR1 MGHRA, CDR2 YSYEKL. V lost 3 bases and J 7 bases, leaving 21 bases between the germline ends. This chain's CDR3 is CASSQGLGTLIRTQYF. The CDR3 DNA reads as TGCGCCAGCAGCCAGGGACTCGGGACCCTGATAAGGACCCAGTACTTC.

This clonotype has just a few counts. This chain links TRBV10-3 with TRBJ2-7; TRBD2 matches 8 bases. Trimming cost V 6 bases and J 5 bases; bases outside gene matches: 12. CDR1 is ENHRY and CDR2 is SYGVKD in the germline V gene. CDR3 length: 15 amino acids. CDR3 residues: CAIRPGLAQDHEQYF. CDR3 in DNA: TGTGCCATCAGGCCAGGACTAGCTCAGGACCACGAGCAGTACTTC.

In this sample, this clonotype turned up many times. This chain uses TRBV20-1 with TRBJ1-1; possibly TRBD1 for D (5 bases). Trimming pared 4 bases from V and 7 bases from J, leaving 10 bases between. The CDR3 extends over 11 amino acids. Germline lookup yields CDR1 DFQATT and CDR2 SNEGSKA (reference sequence). The CDR3 loop is CSATPGIEAFF. CDR3 DNA: TGCAGTGCTACTCCAGGGATTGAAGCTTTCTTT.

The genes are TRBV2 and TRBJ1-1, with TRBD1 as a possible D gene (5 bases). V was shortened by 3 bases and J by 11 bases, with 10 bases between the two germline ends. The CDR3 extends over 11 amino acids. CDR1 and CDR2 from the germline V gene are SNHLY and FYNNEI. CDR3 residues: CASSDARGAFF. In DNA, the CDR3 is TGTGCCAGCAGTGATGCCCGGGGGGCTTTCTTT.

This clonotype was picked up many times. V gene TRBV4-2 combines with J gene TRBJ1-1; D is possibly TRBD1 (6 bases). V was cut by 1 base and J by 1 base, with 10 bases left in between. Germline V gene sequence: CDR1 LGHNA, CDR2 YNFKEQ. The CDR3 covers 15 residues. This CDR3 is CASSQAGHKNTEAFF. The CDR3 coding sequence is TGTGCCAGCAGCCAAGCGGGACACAAGAACACTGAAGCTTTCTTT.

Many counts were recorded for this clonotype. J is TRBJ1-5 and V is TRBV11-2; D gene ambiguous. Trimming shortened V by 4 bases and J by 5 bases, and 15 bases separated the two germline ends. Germline assignment: CDR1 SGHAT and CDR2 FQNNGV. This CDR3 contains 15 residues. For the CDR3, the DNA is TGTGCCAGCAGCTCAGAGGGCCAGACTTATCAGCCCCAGCATTTT. Translated: CASSSEGQTYQPQHF.

This clonotype has at least ten counts. CDR3 sequence (DNA): TGTGCCAGCAGTTACCAACAAAACGCGGGGGGTGAGCAGTACTTC. Encoded protein: CASSYQQNAGGEQYF. The chain couples TRBV6-5 to TRBJ2-7, with 8 nucleotides matching TRBD2. The CDR3 consists of 15 residues. The V gene's germline CDR1 is MNHEY and CDR2 SVGAGI. V was pared by 2 bases and J by 7 bases, with 10 bases of the junction left unmatched.

This clonotype occurred many times. The V call is TRBV10-3, the J call TRBJ1-1; 7 positions agree with TRBD1. Germline CDR1 ENHRY, CDR2 SYGVKD. After removal of 10 bases from V and 1 base from J, the junction contained 15 bases not matched to a gene. This CDR3 spans 16 amino acids. As DNA, the CDR3 is TGTGCCACTTCAGGGGGGTTTGGTCAGGAGAACACTGAAGCTTTCTTT. It specifies CATSGGFGQENTEAFF.

This clonotype was observed many times. This chain joins TRBV20-1 and TRBJ1-5; D may be TRBD1 (6 bases). Germline CDR1 DFQATT, CDR2 SNEGSKA (reference sequence). Deletions cut 0 bases from V and 5 bases from J, with 20 bases between. The CDR3 covers 17 residues. The CDR3 nucleotides are TGCAGTGCTAGAGAACCGGACAGAGCGGTCGGGGATCAGCCCCAGCATTTT. Translated: CSAREPDRAVGDQPQHF.

This clonotype was detected only a few times. Compared with germline, one end of the junction differs, possibly owing to a read error. The V and J genes are TRBV10-3 and TRBJ1-2; perhaps TRBD1 as D (5 bases). This CDR3 is 14 amino acids long. Per the germline V gene, CDR1 is ENHRY and CDR2 is SYGVKD. The DNA of the CDR3 is TGTGCCAGCAGTGAGTCGACCGGGGGCTATGGCTACACCTTC. As protein: CASSESTGGYGYTF.

The gene calls are TRBV24-1 and TRBJ2-7; maybe TRBD1 (6 bases). The CDR3 is 15 amino acids. V was pared by 3 bases and J by 5 bases, with 16 bases between. Germline V gene sequence: CDR1 KGHDR, CDR2 SFDVKD. Here the CDR3 reads CATSDPGAGAHEQYF. The CDR3 DNA reads as TGTGCCACCAGTGATCCCGGGGCAGGGGCACACGAGCAGTACTTC.

This clonotype has ten or more counts. The chain carries TRBV6-2 or TRBV6-3 and TRBJ2-4; a possible D gene is TRBD1 (5 bases). Germline V gene lookup returns CDR1 MNHEY and CDR2 SVGEGT. V was shortened by 9 bases and J by 6 bases, with 9 bases between the two germline ends. The CDR3 is made up of 11 amino acids. This CDR3 reads CASAQGNIQYF. The CDR3 DNA sequence: TGTGCCAGTGCCCAGGGAAACATTCAGTACTTC.

This clonotype was seen many times. The V gene is TRBV7-6, the J gene TRBJ2-5; D could derive from TRBD1 or TRBD2 (5 bases each). The germline V gene encodes CDR1 SGHVS and CDR2 FNYEAQ. CDR3 length equals 15 residues. Trimming removed 5 bases at V and 0 bases at J, with 13 bases between. The CDR3 region is CASSLRPGHQETQYF. The CDR3 nucleotides read TGTGCCAGCAGCCTAAGACCGGGACACCAAGAGACCCAGTACTTC. The entire variable domain, with the rest obtained from reference TRBV7-6 and TRBJ2-5, is as follows: GAGVSQSPRYKVTKRGQDVALRCDPISGHVSLYWYRQALGQGPEFLTYFNYEAQQDKSGLPNDRFSAERPEGSISTLTIQRTEQRDSAMYRCASSLRPGHQETQYFGPGTRLLVL.

This clonotype was observed at least ten times. The chain is built from TRBV3-1 and TRBJ2-5; 7 bases agree with TRBD2. The CDR3 is 13 residues long. The germline gives CDR1 LGHDT, CDR2 YNNKEL (reference sequence). J gave up 4 bases and V 5 bases, and 4 bases lay outside the gene matches. CDR3 sequence: CASSSTSTETQYF. CDR3 nucleotides: TGTGCCAGCAGCTCGACTAGCACAGAGACCCAGTACTTC.

This clonotype was seen many times. This sequence joins TRBV11-2 and TRBJ1-1, with no clear D. Germline CDR1 reads SGHAT; CDR2 reads FQNNGV. The CDR3 is made up of 15 amino acids. V lost 5 bases and J lost 0, with 13 bases in between. The DNA for the CDR3 is TGTGCCAGCAGCCCCACCAGTTCGGTGAACACTGAAGCTTTCTTT. This encodes CASSPTSSVNTEAFF.

The V gene is TRBV6-1, the J gene TRBJ1-3; D is ambiguous. V lost 4 bases and J lost 0, with 10 bases in between. The germline CDR1 and CDR2 sequences are MNHNS and SASEGT. The CDR3 extends over 15 amino acids. CDR3 sequence (DNA): TGTGCCAGCAGTGCCGGCAGCCCCTCTGGAAACACCATATATTTT. Translating gives CASSAGSPSGNTIYF.